The 26 T cell receptor beta chains presented below share a single source sample, sequenced in a study of shared clonotypes between healthy human individuals. Libraries were prepared by immunoSEQ multiplex PCR; TCRdb keeps only in-frame clonotypes and omits some of them. The table shows around 700,000 clones, with approximately 79% occurring only once. Sequenced material: memory CD4+ T cells sorted from blood. Subset denoted: CD45RA-negative fraction. These TCRs come from a woman younger than 45 in good health.

The sample holds many counts of this clone. This sequence joins TRBV30 and TRBJ2-2; D may be TRBD2 (6 bases). CDR3 length equals 14 residues. Germline assignment: CDR1 GTSNPN and CDR2 SVGIG (reference sequence). V gave up 3 bases and J gave up 6 bases, with 14 bases separating them. The CDR3 spells CAWSGSGRAGELFF. The DNA for the CDR3 is TGTGCCTGGAGCGGGAGCGGTAGGGCCGGGGAGCTGTTTTTT. The full variable domain, in which reference TRBV30 and TRBJ2-2 provide the parts outside the CDR3, is SQTIHQWPATLVQPVGSPLSLECTVEGTSNPNLYWYRQAAGRGLQLLFYSVGIGQISSEVPQNLSASRPQDRQFILSSKKLLLSDSGFYLCAWSGSGRAGELFFGEGSRLTVL.

The chain recombines TRBV5-1 with TRBJ1-1; the D gene is possibly TRBD1 (5 bases). Trimming stripped 3 bases from V and 1 base from J, with 16 bases between. There are 16 residues in the CDR3. In germline, CDR1 is SGHRS, CDR2 YFSETQ. The CDR3 region has the DNA TGCGCCAGCAGCTCCAATGCAGGGAGTCGGAACACTGAAGCTTTCTTT. Protein sequence: CASSSNAGSRNTEAFF.

CDR3 sequence reads: CASSLIGQSSYEQYF. CDR3 nucleotides: TGTGCCAGCAGCTTAATTGGACAGTCCTCCTACGAGCAGTACTTC. V is TRBV7-2 and J is TRBJ2-7, with D possibly TRBD1 on 6 matching bases. The V gene lost 2 bases and the J gene lost 0 bases, with 11 bases spanning the gap. Germline assignment: CDR1 SGHTA and CDR2 FQGNSA. The CDR3 runs to 15 residues.

The rearrangement uses TRBV6-5 and TRBJ2-7, with D tentatively TRBD1 (6 bases). Looked up from germline, CDR1 is MNHEY and CDR2 is SVGAGI. The CDR3 runs 12 residues. V dropped 7 bases and J dropped 3 bases, with 10 bases sitting between them. CDR3 nucleotides: TGTGCCAGCAACAGACAGGACTACGAGCAGTACTTC. Encoded protein: CASNRQDYEQYF.

The chain recombines TRBV6-5 with TRBJ2-2; 8 nucleotides agree with TRBD2. Germline CDR1 is MNHEY and CDR2 is SVGAGI. The CDR3 extends over 15 amino acids. Trimming cost V 6 bases and J 2 bases; bases outside gene matches: 5. The CDR3 region is CASRSGGRNTGELFF. The CDR3 DNA follows: TGTGCCAGCAGATCGGGAGGGCGAAACACCGGGGAGCTGTTTTTT.

The gene calls are TRBV6-5 and TRBJ2-5; 7 nucleotides align to TRBD2. The CDR3 consists of 13 residues. Germline V gives CDR1 MNHEY, CDR2 SVGAGI. V lost 6 bases and J lost 5; bases outside the gene matches: 6. CDR3 sequence: CASRGGRRETQYF. Written as DNA, the CDR3 is TGTGCCAGCAGGGGAGGGCGGCGGGAGACCCAGTACTTC.

The V and J genes are TRBV7-2 and TRBJ1-5; TRBD1 might be the D (6 bases). V lost 11 bases and J lost 0, with 17 bases in between. CDR3 length: 15 residues. Germline lookup yields CDR1 SGHTA and CDR2 FQGNSA. Here the CDR3 DNA reads TGTGCCTCAACGACGGACAGAAGTAGCAATCAGCCCCAGCATTTT. Translation gives CASTTDRSSNQPQHF. Full variable domain (missing parts from reference TRBV7-2 and TRBJ1-5): GAGVSQSPSNKVTEKGKDVELRCDPISGHTALYWYRQSLGQGLEFLIYFQGNSAPDKSGLPSDRFSAERTGGSVSTLTIQRTQQEDSAVYLCASTTDRSSNQPQHFGDGTRLSIL.

This clone showed up just a few times. The chain links TRBV10-3 to TRBJ2-1; 8 bases line up with TRBD1. CDR3 length: 13 residues. From germline, CDR1 is ENHRY and CDR2 SYGVKD. Trimming removed 7 bases from V and 7 bases from J; junction bases left unmatched: 6. The CDR3 DNA sequence: TGTGCCATCATGGGACAGGCCATAAATGAGCAGTTCTTC. Protein: CAIMGQAINEQFF.

As concerns this clone: It may be a read error: a sequence one base away is much more abundant. Distinct nucleotide sequences in the sample also encode this CDR3. V gene TRBV6-1 combines with J gene TRBJ1-2; D not certain. There are 12 residues in the CDR3. Germline V gene data show CDR1 as MNHNS and CDR2 as SASEGT. With 2 bases removed from V and 3 bases from J, the gap between germline ends came to 4 bases. This CDR3 is CASSELDYGYTF. The CDR3 region has the DNA TGTGCCAGCAGTGAATTAGACTATGGCTACACCTTC.

This clone was seen a handful of times. The rearrangement links TRBV5-8 to TRBJ1-1; D is unresolved. The CDR3 consists of 14 residues. Per the germline V gene, CDR1 is SGHTS and CDR2 is YDEGEE. V was cut by 2 bases and J by 3 bases, with 11 bases left in between. The chain's CDR3 is CASSFIDGYTEAFF. CDR3 in DNA: TGTGCCAGCAGCTTTATTGACGGTTACACTGAAGCTTTCTTT.

Notes on this clone: This same CDR3 is encoded by further DNA sequences in the sample. V usage is TRBV18 and J usage is TRBJ2-5; the D gene is possibly TRBD2 (6 bases). The V and J ends lost 3 bases and 5 bases respectively, with 10 bases between them. Per germline, CDR1 KGHSH and CDR2 LQKENI. The length of the CDR3 is 13 residues. The chain's CDR3 is CASSPPRGETQYF. The CDR3 bases are TGTGCCAGCTCACCCCCCCGGGGGGAGACCCAGTACTTC.

The chain recombines TRBV7-2 with TRBJ2-7; the D gene is possibly TRBD1 (6 bases). Germline loops: CDR1 SGHTA, CDR2 FQGNSA. V was cut by 1 base and J by 2 bases, with 15 bases left in between. The CDR3 consists of 16 residues. The DNA of the CDR3 is TGTGCCAGCAGCTTAGGGGTAGGGGGACGAACCTACGAGCAGTACTTC. Protein sequence: CASSLGVGGRTYEQYF.

This clone was counted only a few times. V and J are TRBV2 and TRBJ1-5, with TRBD1 as a possible D gene (6 bases). The germline V gene encodes CDR1 SNHLY and CDR2 FYNNEI. The V end was cut by 8 bases, the J end by 1 base, with 21 bases between. There are 17 residues in the CDR3. The CDR3 DNA reads TGTGCCAGCGACTTTTCGGGGGCCGAATTCAGCAATCAGCCCCAGCATTTT. As protein: CASDFSGAEFSNQPQHF. Combining the CDR3 with reference TRBV2 and TRBJ1-5 gives the whole variable domain EPEVTQTPSHQVTQMGQEVILRCVPISNHLYFYWYRQILGQKVEFLVSFYNNEISEKSEIFDDQFSVERPDGSNFTLKIRSTKLEDSAMYFCASDFSGAEFSNQPQHFGDGTRLSIL.

The rearrangement links TRBV28 to TRBJ1-5, with D perhaps matching TRBD1 (5 bases). This CDR3 contains 14 residues. The V end was cut by 2 bases, the J end by 3 bases, with 8 bases between. Germline assignment: CDR1 MDHEN and CDR2 SYDVKM. The CDR3 sequence is CASSLDGTNQPQHF. In nucleotides, the CDR3 is TGTGCCAGCAGTTTAGACGGGACCAATCAGCCCCAGCATTTT.

There are many counts of this clone. This chain links TRBV28 with TRBJ2-3, with no clear D. Per the germline V gene, CDR1 is MDHEN and CDR2 is SYDVKM. The length of the CDR3 is 16 residues. V was trimmed by 3 bases and J by 4 bases, leaving 17 bases between them. The CDR3 bases are TGTGCCAGCAGTTTCGCTGGCCGTCAAACCGCAGATACGCAGTATTTT. Its translation is CASSFAGRQTADTQYF.

This clone was found a few times. The chain combines TRBV18 with TRBJ2-6; TRBD1 is a possible D gene (6 bases). V was trimmed by 0 bases and J by 0 bases, leaving 12 bases between them. This CDR3 region has 18 residues. Germline lookup yields CDR1 KGHSH and CDR2 LQKENI. Written as DNA, the CDR3 is TGTGCCAGCTCACCACCCCGGACAGTCGACTCTGGGGCCAACGTCCTGACTTTC. The encoded protein is CASSPPRTVDSGANVLTF.

The V and J genes are TRBV30 and TRBJ2-5; D not resolved. The germline CDR1 and CDR2 sequences are GTSNPN and SVGIG (reference sequence). V was clipped by 2 bases and J by 1 base, with 11 bases between them. This CDR3 has 14 residues. The CDR3 DNA sequence: TGTGCCTGGAGTCGCCGTGCTGTCCAAGAGACCCAGTACTTC. It codes for CAWSRRAVQETQYF.

With respect to this clone: This same CDR3 is encoded by further DNA sequences in the sample. The rearrangement joins TRBV19 to TRBJ2-7, with D maybe TRBD1 (5 bases). V lost 4 bases and J lost 3, with 7 bases in between. The CDR3 has 12 amino acids. CDR1 LNHDA and CDR2 SQIVND come from the germline V gene (reference sequence). The CDR3 loop is CASSTQGYEQYF. In DNA form, the CDR3 reads TGTGCCAGTAGTACGCAGGGCTACGAGCAGTACTTC.

The chain uses TRBV11-1 and TRBJ1-1; perhaps TRBD1 as D (5 bases). In germline, CDR1 is SGHAT, CDR2 FQDESV (reference sequence). The V end was cut by 1 base, the J end by 5 bases, with 8 bases between. The CDR3 loop spans 13 amino acids. CDR3 bases: TGTGCCAGCAGCTTAGGAGGGGCGACTGAAGCTTTCTTT. Amino acid sequence: CASSLGGATEAFF.

Here the CDR3 reads CASSVGERTGEAFF. The CDR3 DNA is TGCGCCAGCAGCGTGGGGGAGAGGACAGGGGAAGCTTTCTTT. This chain connects TRBV5-1 to TRBJ1-1; 8 positions agree with TRBD1. The V gene's germline CDR1 is SGHRS and CDR2 YFSETQ. V lost 4 bases and J lost 8; bases outside the gene matches: 10. The CDR3 consists of 14 residues.

The rearrangement uses TRBV19 and TRBJ2-5; D is ambiguous. Between the trimmed V and J ends, which lost 6 bases and 1 base, there was a span of 18 bases. This CDR3 is built from 16 residues. The germline V gene encodes CDR1 LNHDA and CDR2 SQIVND (reference sequence). CDR3 protein: CASSIQLSQTQETQYF. The CDR3 bases are TGTGCCAGTAGCATCCAGTTGAGTCAAACCCAAGAGACCCAGTACTTC.

This clone has just one count. The chain combines TRBV6-6 with TRBJ1-4; D ambiguous. The V end was cut by 2 bases, the J end by 9 bases, with 10 bases between. This CDR3 is 13 amino acids long. Germline loops: CDR1 MNHNY, CDR2 SVGAGI (reference sequence). CDR3 sequence reads: CASSYDVVKKLFF. The CDR3 DNA reads TGTGCCAGCAGTTACGATGTCGTCAAAAAACTGTTTTTT.

V is TRBV6-5 and J is TRBJ2-7; D might be TRBD1 (6 bases). The length of the CDR3 is 14 residues. Germline lookup yields CDR1 MNHEY and CDR2 SVGAGI. V was clipped by 0 bases and J by 4 bases, with 10 bases between them. CDR3: CASSYSSQGYEQYF. The CDR3 DNA sequence: TGTGCCAGCAGTTACTCGTCACAGGGTTACGAGCAGTACTTC.

The gene calls are TRBV5-4 and TRBJ1-6; D is ambiguous. CDR1 is SGHNT and CDR2 is YYREEE in the germline V gene (reference sequence). With 0 bases removed from V and 8 bases from J, the gap between germline ends came to 3 bases. This CDR3 region has 12 residues. CDR3 loop: CASSLADSPLHF. The CDR3 nucleotides read TGTGCCAGCAGCTTGGCCGATTCACCCCTCCACTTT.

The chain links TRBV10-3 to TRBJ1-2; D may be TRBD1 (6 bases). The germline V gene encodes CDR1 ENHRY and CDR2 SYGVKD. The germline V and J ends were trimmed by 5 bases and 8 bases, with 9 bases remaining between them. The CDR3 length is 11 residues. CDR3: CAISPGEGYTF. The CDR3 DNA is TGTGCCATCAGTCCAGGGGAGGGCTACACCTTC.

This clone has only one observation. V gene TRBV6-1 combines with J gene TRBJ1-3; TRBD1 might be the D (5 bases). Germline V gene lookup returns CDR1 MNHNS and CDR2 SASEGT. The CDR3 runs 15 residues. V was clipped by 1 base and J by 2 bases, with 9 bases between them. The CDR3 nucleotides are TGTGCCAGCAGTGAAGAACCGACAGCTGGAAACACCATATATTTT. Encoded protein: CASSEEPTAGNTIYF.